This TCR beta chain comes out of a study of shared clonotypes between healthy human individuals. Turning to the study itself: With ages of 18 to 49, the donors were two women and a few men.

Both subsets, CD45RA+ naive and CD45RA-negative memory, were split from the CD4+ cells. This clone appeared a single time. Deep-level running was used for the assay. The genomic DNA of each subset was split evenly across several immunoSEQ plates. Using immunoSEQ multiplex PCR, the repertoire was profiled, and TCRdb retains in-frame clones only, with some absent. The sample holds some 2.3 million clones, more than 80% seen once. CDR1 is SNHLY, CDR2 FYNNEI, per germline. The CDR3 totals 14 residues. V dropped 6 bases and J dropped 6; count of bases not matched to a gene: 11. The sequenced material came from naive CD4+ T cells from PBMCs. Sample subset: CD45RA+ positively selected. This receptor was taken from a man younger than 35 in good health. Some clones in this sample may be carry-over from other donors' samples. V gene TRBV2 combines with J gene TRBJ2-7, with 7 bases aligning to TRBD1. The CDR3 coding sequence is TGTGCCAGCAGGGTACAGGGGAACTTTGCCGAGCAGTACTTC. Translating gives CASRVQGNFAEQYF.